These 14 T cell receptor beta chains share one sample of origin, sequenced in a study of cytomegalovirus exposure and HLA in healthy donors (dated by TCRdb to about 2017). The library was prepared using the immunoSEQ multiplex PCR assay. For the multiplex PCR, a mixture combining 60 forward primers for TCR Vbeta segments and 13 reverse primers for TCR Jbeta segments was used. In its TCRdb copy, this immuneACCESS table keeps in-frame sequences only and misses some clones. Where compared with another copy, unresolved V genes explain less than half of these, and the others have no known cause. In all, the sample holds about 200,000 clones, and approximately 79% of those were seen once. The top ten constitute around 2% of the sample. Sequencing used PBMCs. These receptors all come from a man younger than 35 in good health and CMV-seronegative.

The chain is built from TRBV9 and TRBJ2-3, with TRBD2 matching over 8 bases. The germline gives CDR1 SGDLS, CDR2 YYNGEE. This CDR3 is 19 amino acids long. J was trimmed by 1 base and V by 0 bases; bases with no gene match: 13. The CDR3 loop reads CASSVDPTGGPLRTDTQYF. CDR3 in DNA: TGTGCCAGCAGCGTAGATCCCACGGGGGGGCCTCTCCGCACAGATACGCAGTATTTT. Looking up the rest from reference TRBV9 and TRBJ2-3 gives the full variable domain: DSGVTQTPKHLITATGQRVTLRCSPRSGDLSVYWYQQSLDQGLQFLIQYYNGEERAKGNILERFSAQQFPDLHSELNLSSLELGDSALYFCASSVDPTGGPLRTDTQYFGPGTRLTVL.

V is TRBV7-6 and J is TRBJ2-2; 13 nucleotides agree with TRBD2. V shed 5 bases, J shed 0 bases, and the junction held 3 bases outside the gene matches. This CDR3 has 17 amino acids. In germline, CDR1 is SGHVS, CDR2 FNYEAQ. CDR3 sequence reads: CASSTGLAGANTGELFF. DNA of the CDR3: TGTGCCAGCAGCACCGGACTAGCGGGAGCGAACACCGGGGAGCTGTTTTTT.

This clone was detected only a few times. This sequence joins TRBV6-1 and TRBJ1-1, with 7 bases aligning to TRBD1. Looked up from germline, CDR1 is MNHNS and CDR2 is SASEGT. Trimming cost V 4 bases and J 12 bases; bases outside gene matches: 5. This CDR3 region has 11 residues. CDR3 in amino acids: CASSGDRVPFF. The DNA for the CDR3 is TGTGCCAGCAGTGGAGACAGGGTTCCTTTCTTT.

The rearrangement uses TRBV11-3 and TRBJ2-1; D might be TRBD1 (6 bases). V was cut by 5 bases and J by 6 bases, with 8 bases left in between. Germline values: CDR1 SGHNT, CDR2 YENEEA. The length of the CDR3 is 12 residues. CDR3 in amino acids: CASSQDSNEQFF. In DNA form, the CDR3 reads TGTGCCAGCAGCCAGGACAGCAATGAGCAGTTCTTC. Drawing the rest from reference TRBV11-3 and TRBJ2-1, the complete variable domain is EAGVVQSPRYKIIEKKQPVAFWCNPISGHNTLYWYLQNLGQGPELLIRYENEEAVDDSQLPKDRFSAERLKGVDSTLKIQPAELGDSAVYLCASSQDSNEQFFGPGTRLTVL.

This clone appeared once. This chain joins TRBV13 and TRBJ1-3; 8 bases are shared with TRBD1. V was pared by 3 bases and J by 1 base, with 2 bases of the junction left unmatched. CDR3 length: 15 amino acids. From germline, CDR1 is PRHDT and CDR2 FYEKMQ (reference sequence). The CDR3 DNA reads as TGTGCCAGCAGCTTGCACAGGGGGTCTGGAAACACCATATATTTT. The encoded protein is CASSLHRGSGNTIYF.

The chain uses TRBV6-1 and TRBJ2-7, with D perhaps matching TRBD2 (6 bases). Germline CDR1 is MNHNS and CDR2 is SASEGT. There are 14 residues in the CDR3. The ends were cut back, 5 bases at V and 7 bases at J, with 18 bases in the middle. The CDR3 loop reads CASSISRAAGEQYF. CDR3 nucleotide sequence: TGTGCCAGCAGTATAAGCCGGGCGGCGGGGGAGCAGTACTTC.

The chain couples TRBV7-9 to TRBJ1-5, with D maybe TRBD1 (6 bases). This CDR3 is 12 amino acids long. V lost 4 bases to trimming and J lost 10 bases, with 11 bases between them. The V gene's germline CDR1 is SEHNR and CDR2 FQNEAQ (reference sequence). CDR3 residues: CASSSHGGPQHF. The CDR3 DNA follows: TGTGCCAGCAGCTCCCATGGGGGCCCCCAGCATTTT. Using reference TRBV7-9 and TRBJ1-5 for the parts outside the CDR3, the full variable domain is DTGVSQNPRHKITKRGQNVTFRCDPISEHNRLYWYRQTLGQGPEFLTYFQNEAQLEKSRLLSDRFSAERPKGSFSTLEIQRTEQGDSAMYLCASSSHGGPQHFGDGTRLSIL.

The chain carries TRBV28 and TRBJ1-1; a weak D match, TRBD1 (5 bases). Germline V gene sequence: CDR1 MDHEN, CDR2 SYDVKM. V shed 7 bases and J shed 0 bases, with 21 bases lying between them. The length of the CDR3 is 17 residues. The CDR3 is CASTRERVGVLNTEAFF. The CDR3 coding sequence is TGTGCCAGCACCCGTGAACGGGTAGGGGTTTTGAACACTGAAGCTTTCTTT.

As regards this clone: One junction end disagrees with the germline gene, perhaps due to a read error. The chain combines TRBV29-1 with TRBJ2-7; 16 nucleotides match TRBD2. The germline V gene has CDR1 SQVTM and CDR2 ANQGSEA. CDR3 length: 15 residues. The CDR3 sequence is CSVEGTSGRADEQYF. The CDR3 nucleotides are TGCAGCGTCGAAGGGACTAGCGGGAGGGCCGACGAGCAGTACTTC.

The chain links TRBV4-3 to TRBJ2-3; 10 positions match TRBD1. CDR3 length: 18 residues. The germline V gene has CDR1 LGHNA and CDR2 YSLEER. V was pared by 1 base and J by 3 bases, with 10 bases of the junction left unmatched. CDR3 DNA: TGCGCCAGCAGCCAAGTTTACCCGGGACAGGGGAGGACAGATACGCAGTATTTT. As protein: CASSQVYPGQGRTDTQYF.

This clone was observed once. The chain carries TRBV7-2 and TRBJ2-6; tentative D call: TRBD1 (6 bases). The V end was cut by 3 bases, the J end by 1 base, with 7 bases between. The CDR3 is 15 amino acids. Looked up from germline, CDR1 is SGHTA and CDR2 is FQGNSA. CDR3 sequence: CASSFTGSGANVLTF. In DNA form, the CDR3 reads TGTGCCAGCAGCTTCACAGGGTCTGGGGCCAACGTCCTGACTTTC. The full variable domain, completed using reference TRBV7-2 and TRBJ2-6, is GAGVSQSPSNKVTEKGKDVELRCDPISGHTALYWYRQSLGQGLEFLIYFQGNSAPDKSGLPSDRFSAERTGGSVSTLTIQRTQQEDSAVYLCASSFTGSGANVLTFGAGSRLTVL.

The chain joins TRBV2 to TRBJ2-1; D might be TRBD2 (5 bases). The CDR3 spans 14 residues. V was pared by 6 bases and J by 3 bases, with 12 bases between. Germline loops: CDR1 SNHLY, CDR2 FYNNEI. The CDR3 DNA sequence: TGTGCCAGCAGGGGAGACCGTGGCTACAATGAGCAGTTCTTC. Translation: CASRGDRGYNEQFF.

The rearrangement links TRBV27 to TRBJ2-7; 8 bases are a match to TRBD2. Germline-derived CDR1 and CDR2 are MNHEY and SMNVEV (reference sequence). CDR3 size: 14 residues. Unmatched junction bases numbered 3, after V lost 3 bases and J lost 2 bases. The CDR3, as DNA: TGTGCCAGCAGTTTTCGGGGGGGGACCTACGAGCAGTACTTC. It is translated as CASSFRGGTYEQYF.

The rearrangement joins TRBV5-1 to TRBJ2-7, with 10 bases identical to TRBD1. The V gene end was trimmed by 0 bases and the J gene end by 5 bases; junction bases not matched to a gene: 5. Per the germline V gene, CDR1 is SGHRS and CDR2 is YFSETQ. The CDR3 is 15 residues long. CDR3 residues: CASSLGTGGVDEQYF. In nucleotides, the CDR3 is TGCGCCAGCAGCTTGGGGACAGGGGGGGTTGACGAGCAGTACTTC.